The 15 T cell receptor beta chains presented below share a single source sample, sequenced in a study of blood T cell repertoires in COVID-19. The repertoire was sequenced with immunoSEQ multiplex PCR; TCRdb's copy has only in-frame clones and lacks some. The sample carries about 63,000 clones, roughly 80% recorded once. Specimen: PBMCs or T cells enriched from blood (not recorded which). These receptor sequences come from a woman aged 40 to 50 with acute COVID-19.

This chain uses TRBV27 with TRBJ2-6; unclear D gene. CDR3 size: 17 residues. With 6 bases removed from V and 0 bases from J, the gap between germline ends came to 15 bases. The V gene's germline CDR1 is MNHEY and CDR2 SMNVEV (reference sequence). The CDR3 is CASSFRIKSSGANVLTF. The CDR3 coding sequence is TGTGCCAGCAGCTTCCGTATCAAGAGCTCTGGGGCCAACGTCCTGACTTTC.

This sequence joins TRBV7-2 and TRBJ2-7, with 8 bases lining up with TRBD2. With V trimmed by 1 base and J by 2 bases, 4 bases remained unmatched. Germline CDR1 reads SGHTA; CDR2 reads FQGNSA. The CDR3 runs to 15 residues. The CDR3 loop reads CASSLEEAGAYEQYF. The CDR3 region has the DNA TGTGCCAGCAGCTTAGAAGAAGCGGGGGCCTACGAGCAGTACTTC.

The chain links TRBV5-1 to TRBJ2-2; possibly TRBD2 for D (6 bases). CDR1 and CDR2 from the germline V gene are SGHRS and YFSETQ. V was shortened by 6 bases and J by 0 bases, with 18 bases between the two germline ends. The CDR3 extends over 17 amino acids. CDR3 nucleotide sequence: TGCGCCAGCACCACCTTCGCTAGCGACCCGAACACCGGGGAGCTGTTTTTT. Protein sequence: CASTTFASDPNTGELFF.

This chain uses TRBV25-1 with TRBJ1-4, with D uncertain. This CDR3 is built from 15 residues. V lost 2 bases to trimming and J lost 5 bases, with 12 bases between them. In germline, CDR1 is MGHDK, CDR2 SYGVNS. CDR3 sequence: CASSEVAPKNEKLFF. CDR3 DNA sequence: TGTGCCAGCAGTGAAGTGGCCCCCAAAAATGAAAAACTGTTTTTT.

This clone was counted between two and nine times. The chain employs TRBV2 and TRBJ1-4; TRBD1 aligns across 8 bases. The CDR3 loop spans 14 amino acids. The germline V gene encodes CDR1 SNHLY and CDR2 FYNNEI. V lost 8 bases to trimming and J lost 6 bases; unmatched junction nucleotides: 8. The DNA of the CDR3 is TGTGCCAGCCATCGGTACAGGGGGGATGAAAAACTGTTTTTT. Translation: CASHRYRGDEKLFF.

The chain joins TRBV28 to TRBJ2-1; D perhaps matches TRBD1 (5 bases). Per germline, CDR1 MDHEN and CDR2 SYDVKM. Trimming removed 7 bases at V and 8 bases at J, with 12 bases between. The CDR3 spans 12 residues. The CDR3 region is CASMAGWDEQFF. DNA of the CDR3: TGTGCCAGCATGGCAGGGTGGGATGAGCAGTTCTTC.

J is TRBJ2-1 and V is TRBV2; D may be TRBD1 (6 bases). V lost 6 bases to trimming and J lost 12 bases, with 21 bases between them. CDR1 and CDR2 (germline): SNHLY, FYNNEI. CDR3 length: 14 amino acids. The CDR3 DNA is TGTGCCAGCAGGGATCGAACAGGGTCGGGGTGGCAGTTCTTC. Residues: CASRDRTGSGWQFF.

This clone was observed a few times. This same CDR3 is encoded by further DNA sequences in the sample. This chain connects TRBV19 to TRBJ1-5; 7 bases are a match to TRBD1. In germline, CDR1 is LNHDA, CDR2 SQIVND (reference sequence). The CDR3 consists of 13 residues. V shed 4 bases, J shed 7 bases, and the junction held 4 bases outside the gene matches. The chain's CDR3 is CASSTTGDQPQHF. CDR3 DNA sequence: TGTGCCAGTAGTACCACAGGGGACCAGCCCCAGCATTTT.

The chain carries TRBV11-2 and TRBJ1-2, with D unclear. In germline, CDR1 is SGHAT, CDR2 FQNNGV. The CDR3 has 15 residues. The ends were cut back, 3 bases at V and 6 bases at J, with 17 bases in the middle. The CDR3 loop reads CASSLNSRSFDGYTF. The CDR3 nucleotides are TGTGCCAGCAGCTTGAACAGCCGGTCATTCGATGGCTACACCTTC. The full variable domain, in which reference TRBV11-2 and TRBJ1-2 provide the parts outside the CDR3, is EAGVAQSPRYKIIEKRQSVAFWCNPISGHATLYWYQQILGQGPKLLIQFQNNGVVDDSQLPKDRFSAERLKGVDSTLKIQPAKLEDSAVYLCASSLNSRSFDGYTFGSGTRLTVV.

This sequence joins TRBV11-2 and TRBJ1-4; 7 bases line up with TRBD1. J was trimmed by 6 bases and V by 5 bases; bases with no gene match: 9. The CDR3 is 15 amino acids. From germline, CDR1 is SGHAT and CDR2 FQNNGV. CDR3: CASSNRRGTDEKLFF. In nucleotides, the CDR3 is TGTGCCAGCAGCAATCGCAGGGGGACCGATGAAAAACTGTTTTTT.

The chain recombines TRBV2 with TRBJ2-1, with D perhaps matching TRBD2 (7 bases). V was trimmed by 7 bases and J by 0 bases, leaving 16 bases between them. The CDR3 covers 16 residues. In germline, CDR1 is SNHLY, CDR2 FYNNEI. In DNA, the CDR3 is TGTGCCAGCACCGCGGCGGGGGCCAGCTCCTACAATGAGCAGTTCTTC. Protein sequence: CASTAAGASSYNEQFF.

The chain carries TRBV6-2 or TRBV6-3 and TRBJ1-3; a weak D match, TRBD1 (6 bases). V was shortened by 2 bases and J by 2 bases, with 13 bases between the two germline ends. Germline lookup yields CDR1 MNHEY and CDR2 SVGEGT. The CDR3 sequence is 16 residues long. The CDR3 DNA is TGTGCCAGCAGTTACCGAACAACAGGGCCTGGAAACACCATATATTTT. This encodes CASSYRTTGPGNTIYF.

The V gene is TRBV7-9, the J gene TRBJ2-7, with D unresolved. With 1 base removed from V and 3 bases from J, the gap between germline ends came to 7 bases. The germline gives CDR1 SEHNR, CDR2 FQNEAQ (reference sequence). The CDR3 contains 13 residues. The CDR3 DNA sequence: TGTGCCAGCAGCTTAGTCACTGGCTACGAGCAGTACTTC. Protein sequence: CASSLVTGYEQYF. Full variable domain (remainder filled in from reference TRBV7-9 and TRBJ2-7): DTGVSQNPRHKITKRGQNVTFRCDPISEHNRLYWYRQTLGQGPEFLTYFQNEAQLEKSRLLSDRFSAERPKGSFSTLEIQRTEQGDSAMYLCASSLVTGYEQYFGPGTRLTVT.

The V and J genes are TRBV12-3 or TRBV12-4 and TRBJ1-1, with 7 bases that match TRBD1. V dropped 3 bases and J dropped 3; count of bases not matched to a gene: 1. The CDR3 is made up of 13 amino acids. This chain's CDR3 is CASSFQGDTEAFF. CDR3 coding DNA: TGTGCCAGCAGTTTCCAGGGGGACACTGAAGCTTTCTTT.

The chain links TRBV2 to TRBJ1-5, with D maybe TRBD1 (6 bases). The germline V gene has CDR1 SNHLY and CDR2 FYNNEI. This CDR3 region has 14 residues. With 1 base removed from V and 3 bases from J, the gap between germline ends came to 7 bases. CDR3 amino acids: CASSEGTANQPQHF. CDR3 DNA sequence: TGTGCCAGCAGTGAAGGGACAGCCAATCAGCCCCAGCATTTT.